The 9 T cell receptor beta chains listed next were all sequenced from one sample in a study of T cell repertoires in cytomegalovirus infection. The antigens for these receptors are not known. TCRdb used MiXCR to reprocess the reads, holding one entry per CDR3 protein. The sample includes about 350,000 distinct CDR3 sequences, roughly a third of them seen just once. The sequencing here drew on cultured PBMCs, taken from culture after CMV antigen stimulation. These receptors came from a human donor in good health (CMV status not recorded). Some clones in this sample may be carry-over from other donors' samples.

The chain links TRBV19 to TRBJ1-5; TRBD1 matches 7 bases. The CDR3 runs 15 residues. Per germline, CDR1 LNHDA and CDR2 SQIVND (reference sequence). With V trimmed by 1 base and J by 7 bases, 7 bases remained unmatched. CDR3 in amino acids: CASSIGGGGGQPQHF. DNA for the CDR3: TGTGCCAGTAGTATAGGAGGAGGGGGCGGCCAGCCCCAGCATTTT.

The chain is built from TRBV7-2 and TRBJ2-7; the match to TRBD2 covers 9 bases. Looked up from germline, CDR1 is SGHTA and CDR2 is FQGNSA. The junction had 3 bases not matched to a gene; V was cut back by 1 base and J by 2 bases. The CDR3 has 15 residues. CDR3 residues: CASSLVAGGAYEQYF. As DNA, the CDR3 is TGTGCCAGCAGCTTAGTGGCGGGAGGGGCCTACGAGCAGTACTTC.

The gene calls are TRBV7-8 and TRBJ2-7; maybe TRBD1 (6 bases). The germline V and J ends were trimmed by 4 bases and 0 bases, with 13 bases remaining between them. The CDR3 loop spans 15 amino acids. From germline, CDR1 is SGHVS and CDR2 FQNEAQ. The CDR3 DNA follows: TGTGCCAGCAGCTCCCGGGACATCGGCTCCTACGAGCAGTACTTC. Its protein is CASSSRDIGSYEQYF.

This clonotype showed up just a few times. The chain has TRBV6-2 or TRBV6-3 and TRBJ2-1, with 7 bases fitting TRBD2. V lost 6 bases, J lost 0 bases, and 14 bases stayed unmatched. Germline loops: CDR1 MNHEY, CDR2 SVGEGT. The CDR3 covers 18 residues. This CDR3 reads CASSYVPAGWGSYNEQFF. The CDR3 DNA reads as TGTGCCAGCAGCTATGTGCCAGCGGGATGGGGCTCCTACAATGAGCAGTTCTTC.

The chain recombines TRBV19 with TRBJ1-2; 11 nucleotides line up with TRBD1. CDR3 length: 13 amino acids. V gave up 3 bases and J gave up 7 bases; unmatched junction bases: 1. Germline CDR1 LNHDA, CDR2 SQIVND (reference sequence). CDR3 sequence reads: CASSIGQGAGYTF. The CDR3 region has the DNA TGTGCCAGTAGTATCGGACAGGGGGCTGGCTACACCTTC.

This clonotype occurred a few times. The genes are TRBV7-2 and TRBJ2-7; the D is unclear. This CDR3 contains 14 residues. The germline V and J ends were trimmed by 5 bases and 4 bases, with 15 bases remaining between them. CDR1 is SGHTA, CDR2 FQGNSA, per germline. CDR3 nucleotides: TGTGCCAGCAGCCCAGTAGGGCTAACGTACGAGCAGTACTTC. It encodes CASSPVGLTYEQYF.

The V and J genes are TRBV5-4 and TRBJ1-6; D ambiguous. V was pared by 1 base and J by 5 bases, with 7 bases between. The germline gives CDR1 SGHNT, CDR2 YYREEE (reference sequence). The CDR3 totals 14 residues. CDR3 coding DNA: TGTGCCAGCAGCTTGCCCGGGGATAATTCACCCCTCCACTTT. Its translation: CASSLPGDNSPLHF. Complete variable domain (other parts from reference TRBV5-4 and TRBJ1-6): ETGVTQSPTHLIKTRGQQVTLRCSSQSGHNTVSWYQQALGQGPQFIFQYYREEENGRGNFPPRFSGLQFPNYSSELNVNALELDDSALYLCASSLPGDNSPLHFGNGTRLTVT.

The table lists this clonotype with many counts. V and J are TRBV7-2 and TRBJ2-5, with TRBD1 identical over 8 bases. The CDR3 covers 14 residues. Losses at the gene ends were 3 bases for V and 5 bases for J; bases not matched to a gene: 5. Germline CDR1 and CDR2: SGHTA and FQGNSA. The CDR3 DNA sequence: TGTGCCAGCAGCTTTGACAGGGGAGAGGAGACCCAGTACTTC. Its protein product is CASSFDRGEETQYF. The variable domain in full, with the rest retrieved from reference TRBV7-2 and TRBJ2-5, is GAGVSQSPSNKVTEKGKDVELRCDPISGHTALYWYRQSLGQGLEFLIYFQGNSAPDKSGLPSDRFSAERTGGSVSTLTIQRTQQEDSAVYLCASSFDRGEETQYFGPGTRLLVL.

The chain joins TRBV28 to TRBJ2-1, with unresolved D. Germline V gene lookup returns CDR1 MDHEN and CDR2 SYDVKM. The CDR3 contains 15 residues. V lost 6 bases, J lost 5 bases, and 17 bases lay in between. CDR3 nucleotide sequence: TGTGCCAGCAGCCCAGCTAGTGCTGGTCACAATGAGCAGTTCTTC. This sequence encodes CASSPASAGHNEQFF.